These T cell receptor beta chains were read from a single sample in a study of Ad26.COV2.S vaccination and SARS-CoV-2 variants. Some clones are missing from TCRdb's copy, which holds only in-frame ones; the method was immunoSEQ multiplex PCR. The table lists fewer than 500,000 clones, 90% of them singletons. Sequencing was performed on peripheral blood, taken in a trial of Ad26.COV2.S vaccine versus placebo. These receptors all come from a person between 18 and 60 years old who received the Ad26.COV2.S COVID-19 vaccine or a placebo. The conserved cysteine and the conserved F or W are not part of the CDR3 here.

J gene | CDR3 length | V gene | CDR3 protein
TRBJ2-7 | 13 | TRBV21-1 | ASSKPREVAYEQY
TRBJ2-1 | 13 | TRBV15 | ATSPRLAGYNEQF
TRBJ2-7 | 14 | TRBV5-1 | ASSLKRLGGQYEQY
TRBJ2-1 | 10 | TRBV6-5 | ASRRGSNEQF
TRBJ2-7 | 15 | TRBV28 | ASSLTTGPVSPYEQY
TRBJ1-5 | 12 | TRBV7-9 | ASSLAGGNQPQH
TRBJ2-7 | 13 | TRBV18 | ASSSSSGPSYEQY
TRBJ2-3 | 13 | TRBV11-2 | ASSLVTASTDTQY
TRBJ2-7 | 14 | TRBV6-5 | ASSYNRLAGANEQY
TRBJ2-2 | 12 | TRBV25-1 | ASSDYKNTGELF
TRBJ2-6 | 12 | TRBV19 | ASKSVSGANVLT
TRBJ2-1 | 16 | TRBV7-9 | ASSMGTSGRAPDNEQF
TRBJ2-1 | 9 | TRBV6-5 | ASRTGNEQF
TRBJ2-7 | 12 | TRBV7-2 | ASSFASGAYEQY
TRBJ2-1 | 14 | TRBV29-1 | SVGGTSGRAYNEQF
TRBJ2-5 | 13 | TRBV6-5 | ASSPGLAVRETQY
TRBJ2-4 | 15 | TRBV9 | ASSAPTRGGIQNIQY
TRBJ2-7 | 13 | TRBV7-9 | ASSLDKGSFYEQY
TRBJ2-1 | 10 | TRBV9 | ASSVWGGEQF
TRBJ2-1 | 11 | TRBV7-3 | ASSPGTSGRIF
TRBJ1-4 | 12 | TRBV15 | ATSRLGDNEKLF
TRBJ2-1 | 13 | TRBV5-5 | ASSPGGRAGNEQF
TRBJ2-2 | 11 | TRBV7-8 | ASRPRNTGELF
TRBJ2-7 | 13 | TRBV4-1 | ASSQSDRDYYEQY
TRBJ2-3 | 17 | TRBV19 | ASSMTPLSSGRRTDTQY
TRBJ2-5 | 10 | TRBV10-3 | AIRRGKETQY
TRBJ2-5 | 12 | TRBV3-1/TRBV3-2 | ASSFLDRDETQY
TRBJ2-1 | 12 | TRBV10-3 | AINPGRTDNEQF
TRBJ2-3 | 14 | TRBV4-2 | ASSQPGTGGTDTQY
TRBJ2-7 | 12 | TRBV10-2 | ASSGTDEGLAQY
TRBJ2-7 | 9 | TRBV7-2 | ASSFGPEQY
TRBJ2-7 | 13 | TRBV7-8 | ASSLGNGGAYEQY
TRBJ1-1 | 13 | TRBV28 | ASNRDSFMNTEAF
TRBJ2-2 | 13 | TRBV7-8 | ASHRVAGFTGELF
TRBJ2-7 | 13 | TRBV27 | ASSFSSGSSYEQY
TRBJ2-3 | 13 | TRBV27 | ASSPRQIHTDTQY